The clone carrying this TCR beta chain was counted only a few times. Its antigen remains unknown. TCRdb re-called the reads with MiXCR, one entry per CDR3 protein. There are about 490,000 distinct CDR3 sequences in the sample; about 15% occur only once, and roughly a quarter lies in the top ten. This entry comes from a study of T cell repertoires in cytomegalovirus infection. Study outcomes and limitations: Individuals carrying CMV plus the relevant HLA were identified by cumulative frequency of public TCR beta families.

This CDR3 is built from 14 residues. V lost 0 bases and J lost 5, with 7 bases in between. Per germline, CDR1 MNHEY and CDR2 SMNVEV (reference sequence). The V and J genes are TRBV27 and TRBJ2-2; D unclear. The sequence was obtained from a human donor in good health (CMV status not recorded). Some clones in this sample may be carry-over from other donors' samples. Material: CD8+ T cells from PBMCs. The CDR3 bases are TGTGCCAGCAGTTTATCCTTAGGGACCGGGGAGCTGTTTTTT. Its protein product is CASSLSLGTGELFF.